Listed here are 11 T cell receptor beta chains from one sample, sequenced in a study of cytomegalovirus exposure and HLA in healthy donors. PCR primers comprised 60 Vbeta and 13 Jbeta primers. The data were produced by immunoSEQ multiplex PCR, yet TCRdb's version contains in-frame clones alone and is incomplete. This table holds about 200,000 clones, around 70% found once. The sample consisted of PBMCs. The receptors here all came from a man aged 40-49 years in good health and CMV-seropositive.

The chain uses TRBV6-5 and TRBJ1-2; D is ambiguous. The germline CDR1 and CDR2 sequences are MNHEY and SVGAGI. This CDR3 is 15 amino acids long. Trimming removed 0 bases from V and 4 bases from J, with 12 bases in between. The CDR3 loop reads CASSYSPEGSYGYTF. The CDR3 DNA reads TGTGCCAGCAGTTACTCCCCGGAGGGCTCCTATGGCTACACCTTC.

This clone was observed once. V usage is TRBV19 and J usage is TRBJ2-3, with D perhaps TRBD1 (6 bases). The CDR3 runs to 14 residues. Germline V gene sequence: CDR1 LNHDA, CDR2 SQIVND (reference sequence). The V end was cut by 9 bases, the J end by 6 bases, with 19 bases between. The CDR3 here is CASLDSGLGDTQYF. In nucleotides, the CDR3 is TGTGCCAGCCTGGACAGTGGACTTGGGGATACGCAGTATTTT.

The chain has TRBV4-1 and TRBJ1-1; D is unclear. V was shortened by 0 bases and J by 8 bases, with 22 bases between the two germline ends. Germline values: CDR1 MGHRA, CDR2 YSYEKL. CDR3 length: 17 residues. The CDR3 DNA reads TGCGCCAGCAGCCAAGATTTTGCAGAAACCCCCTCCTGGGAAGCTTTCTTT. Residues: CASSQDFAETPSWEAFF.

This clone was seen more than once but under ten times. V and J are TRBV21-1 and TRBJ1-1. TRBV21-1 is listed as a pseudogene. This CDR3 comprises 14 residues. This CDR3 reads CASSKFLPHTEAFF. CDR3 DNA: TGTGCCAGCAGCAAATTCCTCCCCCACACTGAAGCTTTCTTT.

Comments on this clone: An end of the junction does not agree with germline; a read error may underlie this. The chain combines TRBV15 with TRBJ1-6, with 9 nucleotides matching TRBD1. The CDR3 spans 17 residues. CDR1 is LNHNV and CDR2 is YYDKDF in the germline V gene (reference sequence). In DNA form, the CDR3 reads TGTGCCACCAGCAGAGACGCGGGACAGGGTAGGACTTCACCCCCCCACTTT. Translating gives CATSRDAGQGRTSPPHF.

The CDR3 nucleotides are TGTGCCAGCAGCTTTGGCCAGGCATGGACAGGGGAGGGTAAGCAGTACTTC. It is translated as CASSFGQAWTGEGKQYF. The rearrangement joins TRBV7-9 to TRBJ2-7, with 9 nucleotides matching TRBD1. Germline V gene data show CDR1 as SEHNR and CDR2 as FQNEAQ (reference sequence). The CDR3 is 17 amino acids. Unmatched junction bases numbered 17, after V lost 3 bases and J lost 8 bases.

The gene calls are TRBV5-1 and TRBJ1-1; 8 bases are a match to TRBD1. The CDR3 contains 13 residues. Germline CDR1 reads SGHRS; CDR2 reads YFSETQ. J was trimmed by 11 bases and V by 3 bases; bases with no gene match: 9. CDR3 sequence: CASSSSSGGMAFF. As DNA, the CDR3 is TGCGCCAGCAGCTCATCCTCAGGGGGCATGGCTTTCTTT.

The V and J genes are TRBV6-5 and TRBJ2-7; 10 bases agree with TRBD1. Germline CDR1 and CDR2: MNHEY and SVGAGI. The CDR3 runs to 13 residues. V lost 8 bases to trimming and J lost 4 bases; unmatched junction nucleotides: 5. The CDR3, as DNA: TGTGCCAGCCTCGGACAGGGGGGGTACGAGCAGTACTTC. Its protein is CASLGQGGYEQYF.

This chain uses TRBV5-4 with TRBJ2-5, with TRBD1 matching over 8 bases. J gave up 14 bases and V 2 bases, and 17 bases lay outside the gene matches. Germline assignment: CDR1 SGHNT and CDR2 YYREEE (reference sequence). CDR3 length: 15 residues. Here the CDR3 reads CASSFDRGGGSWPYF. CDR3 bases: TGTGCCAGCAGCTTCGACAGGGGTGGAGGTTCCTGGCCATACTTC.

The J gene is TRBJ2-7, the V gene TRBV14; 8 positions agree with TRBD2. V gave up 10 bases and J gave up 4 bases; unmatched junction bases: 6. CDR3 length equals 12 residues. The germline V gene has CDR1 SGHDN and CDR2 FVKESK. The CDR3 coding sequence is TGTGCCACTTCTGCGGGGGGATACGAGCAGTACTTC. Translating gives CATSAGGYEQYF.

The rearrangement joins TRBV13 to TRBJ2-5; 8 bases map to TRBD2. Trimming took 6 bases from V and 5 from J; bases not matched to a gene: 14. The CDR3 has 16 residues. CDR1 is PRHDT, CDR2 FYEKMQ, per germline (reference sequence). Written as DNA, the CDR3 is TGTGCCAGCAGTGACAGCGGGGGCCTTGGGCGGGAGACCCAGTACTTC. It codes for CASSDSGGLGRETQYF.